These T cell receptor beta chains were read from a single sample in a study of T cells after yellow fever vaccination. TCRdb re-called the 5' RACE reads with MiXCR, one entry per CDR3 protein. Among 40,000 to 50,000 distinct CDR3 sequences listed, around 6.4% were seen once. This specimen was PBMCs, either bulk or a sorted T-cell subset (CD4+, CD8+, memory, or dextramer-sorted; not recorded which), taken 45 days after the yellow fever booster vaccination. Receptors originate from a man in his thirties or forties who received the YFV17D yellow fever vaccine. Each CDR3 is given with its conserved first and last residue. D genes are given only for firm matches. Size is omitted from some rows. Given values are once, few, many or a class for expanded clones.

TRBD2,TRBV5-1,TRBJ2-7,few,CASSLAGVGEQYF,TGCGCCAGCAGCCTAGCGGGAGTTGGCGAGCAGTACTTC
TRBD2,TRBV5-1,TRBJ2-6,many,CASSQIAGAGANVLTF,TGCGCCAGCAGCCAAATAGCGGGAGCTGGGGCCAACGTCCTGACTTTC
TRBD2,TRBV11-2,TRBJ2-1,-,CASSKGGAGGGGEQFF,TGTGCCAGCAGCAAGGGGGGAGCGGGAGGGGGCGGTGAGCAGTTCTTC
-,TRBV11-2,TRBJ2-6,many,CASSLGAGAFSGANVLTF,TGTGCCAGCAGCTTAGGTGCAGGGGCCTTCTCTGGGGCCAACGTCCTGACTTTC
-,TRBV7-2,TRBJ2-2,many,CASSESPLNTGELFF,TGTGCCAGCAGCGAAAGCCCTCTGAACACCGGGGAGCTGTTTTTT
-,TRBV5-1,TRBJ2-2,many,CASSLTGEITGELFF,TGCGCCAGCAGCTTAACGGGAGAAATCACCGGGGAGCTGTTTTTT
-,TRBV12-3/TRBV12-4,TRBJ1-6,many,CASSFTGSPLHF,TGTGCCAGCAGTTTCACGGGCTCACCCCTCCACTTT
TRBD2,TRBV19,TRBJ2-3,many,CASRKTSGGTDTQYF,TGTGCCAGTAGGAAGACTAGCGGGGGCACAGATACGCAGTATTTT
-,TRBV30,TRBJ2-3,-,CAWSLGGMSTDTQYF,TGTGCCTGGAGTTTGGGTGGTATGTCCACAGATACGCAGTATTTT
-,TRBV7-2,TRBJ2-7,-,CASSLSSYEQYF,TGTGCCAGCAGCTTATCATCCTACGAGCAGTACTTC
-,TRBV5-1,TRBJ2-3,many,CASRGLLNTDTQYF,TGCGCCAGCAGGGGGCTACTCAACACAGATACGCAGTATTTT
-,TRBV5-1,TRBJ2-1,many,CASSSRGAYNEQFF,TGCGCCAGCAGCTCAAGGGGGGCTTACAATGAGCAGTTCTTC
TRBD1,TRBV7-8,TRBJ2-1,many,CASSWGTGGRGEQFF,TGTGCCAGCAGTTGGGGGACAGGGGGTCGGGGTGAGCAGTTCTTC
-,TRBV5-4,TRBJ2-1,few,CASSRTESLGEQFF,TGTGCCAGCAGCCGGACAGAAAGTCTCGGCGAGCAGTTCTTC
-,TRBV5-1,TRBJ2-6,many,CASSSQGSGANVLTF,TGCGCCAGCAGCTCCCAGGGCTCTGGGGCCAACGTCCTGACTTTC
-,TRBV5-1,TRBJ2-3,many,CASSSAYSSTDTQYF,TGCGCCAGCAGCTCGGCCTACTCTAGCACAGATACGCAGTATTTT
TRBD1,TRBV7-9,TRBJ2-4,-,CASSFGDRGDNIQYF,TGTGCCAGCAGCTTTGGGGACAGGGGTGACAACATTCAGTACTTC
TRBD1,TRBV5-1,TRBJ2-1,medium-sized,CASRGGHNEQFF,TGCGCCAGCAGAGGGGGCCACAATGAGCAGTTCTTC
-,TRBV7-8,TRBJ1-1,many,CASSVSTLGEAFF,TGTGCCAGCAGCGTCAGTACCCTCGGTGAAGCTTTCTTT
TRBD1,TRBV24-1,TRBJ2-5,many,CATSDLGARGSGETQYF,TGTGCCACCAGTGATTTGGGCGCCAGGGGGTCGGGGGAGACCCAGTACTTC
TRBD1,TRBV11-1,TRBJ1-5,few,CASSLSTGAASYSNQPQHF,TGTGCCAGCAGCCTCTCTACAGGGGCGGCCTCTTATAGCAATCAGCCCCAGCATTTT
-,TRBV7-2,TRBJ2-7,many,CASSYDSGLFYEQYF,TGTGCCAGCAGCTATGACAGCGGTCTCTTCTACGAGCAGTACTTC